These T cell receptor beta chains were read from a single sample in a study of blood T cell repertoires in COVID-19. Sequencing was performed with immunoSEQ multiplex PCR; in TCRdb, only in-frame clones are kept and a portion is missing. This table has 80,000 to 100,000 clones, 70% to 90% appearing once. Source material: peripheral blood. The receptors were sampled from an older man with acute or convalescent COVID-19. CDR3s include the opening cysteine and the closing phenylalanine or tryptophan. Some rows have no size entry. The others give once, few or many, or a class for an expanded clone.

CDR3 protein	J gene	clone size	V gene
CASSPTTGENQPQHF	TRBJ1-5	.	TRBV5-1
CASSPRDRGRSYEQYF	TRBJ2-7	.	TRBV9
CASSGDRGHSGNTIYF	TRBJ1-3	.	TRBV7-9
CASILRGSSGYTF	TRBJ1-2	.	TRBV28
CASSQVGGVTYEQYF	TRBJ2-7	.	TRBV7-2
CASSRLTGAQETQYF	TRBJ2-5	once	TRBV11-3
CASSLDNRNTEAFF	TRBJ1-1	many	TRBV7-2
CASSLGGAGADTQYF	TRBJ2-3	.	TRBV11-3
CASSLLGGAVSAGELFF	TRBJ2-2	once	TRBV5-5
CASSYPTGGEKLFF	TRBJ1-4	.	TRBV6-6
CASSSRAGGSYEQYF	TRBJ2-7	.	TRBV11-1
CASSAPVHEQFF	TRBJ2-1	once	TRBV12-3/TRBV12-4
CASSSSGGAAGELFF	TRBJ2-2	.	TRBV7-2
CASSLAPGVEEKLFF	TRBJ1-4	.	TRBV5-1
CASSLASRETQYF	TRBJ2-5	.	TRBV5-1
CASSLIARSYNSPLHF	TRBJ1-6	.	TRBV28
CASSIYGPQETQYF	TRBJ2-5	.	TRBV19
CSVVGGLAKETQYF	TRBJ2-5	once	TRBV29-1
CASSHRGGTEAFF	TRBJ1-1	.	TRBV7-3
CASSNAGFDSPLHF	TRBJ1-6	.	TRBV5-1
CASSSLIDRGDSPLHF	TRBJ1-6	.	TRBV5-1